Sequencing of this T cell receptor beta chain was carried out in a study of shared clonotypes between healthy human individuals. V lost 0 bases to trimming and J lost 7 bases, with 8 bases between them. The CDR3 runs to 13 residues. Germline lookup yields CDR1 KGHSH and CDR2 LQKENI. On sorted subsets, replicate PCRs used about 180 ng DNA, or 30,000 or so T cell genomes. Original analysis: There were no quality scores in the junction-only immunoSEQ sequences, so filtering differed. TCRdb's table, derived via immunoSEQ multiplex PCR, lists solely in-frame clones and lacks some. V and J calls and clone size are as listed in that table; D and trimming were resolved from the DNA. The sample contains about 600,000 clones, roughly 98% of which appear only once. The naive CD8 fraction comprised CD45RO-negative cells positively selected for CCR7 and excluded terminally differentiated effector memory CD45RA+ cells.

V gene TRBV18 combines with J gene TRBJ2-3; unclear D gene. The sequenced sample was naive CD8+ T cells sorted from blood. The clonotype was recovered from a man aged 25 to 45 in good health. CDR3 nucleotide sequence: TGTGCCAGCTCACCACCGGACCAATATACGCAGTATTTT. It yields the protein CASSPPDQYTQYF.